These 15 T cell receptor beta chains were all obtained from the same sample, sequenced in a study of cytomegalovirus exposure and HLA in healthy donors. Use of 60 Vbeta and 13 Jbeta primers characterized the PCR. The table came from immunoSEQ multiplex PCR; TCRdb's copy has only in-frame clones and leaves some out. Of fewer than 250,000 clones in the sample, 76% are singletons; the top ten hold approximately 0.63%. Sample: PBMCs. These receptors came from a man younger than 35 in good health and CMV-seronegative.

The chain carries TRBV5-1 and TRBJ2-1, with TRBD2 matching 14 bases. The CDR3 covers 15 residues. The V segment lost 7 bases and the J segment 1 base; nucleotides outside the gene matches: 1. CDR1 SGHRS and CDR2 YFSETQ come from the germline V gene. CDR3 amino acids: CASRTSGGSYNEQFF. Here the CDR3 DNA reads TGCGCCAGCCGGACTAGCGGGGGGTCCTACAATGAGCAGTTCTTC.

The genes are TRBV28 and TRBJ1-5; TRBD1 matches at 7 bases. Germline CDR1 MDHEN, CDR2 SYDVKM. V trimming: 6 bases; J trimming: 7 bases; junction bases outside the gene matches: 12. This CDR3 is built from 15 residues. The CDR3 nucleotides read TGTGCCAGCAGACCTAGGGACAGAGGGGCCCAGCCCCAGCATTTT. Its protein product is CASRPRDRGAQPQHF.

This rearrangement joins TRBV19 to TRBJ1-1, with D unresolved. V shed 3 bases and J shed 5 bases, with 16 bases lying between them. CDR3 size: 15 residues. Germline assignment: CDR1 LNHDA and CDR2 SQIVND (reference sequence). The CDR3 bases are TGTGCCAGTAGTATTGTCTCCGTTACGGGGACTGAAGCTTTCTTT. Translated, it gives CASSIVSVTGTEAFF. The full variable domain, its missing parts supplied by reference TRBV19 and TRBJ1-1, is DGGITQSPKYLFRKEGQNVTLSCEQNLNHDAMYWYRQDPGQGLRLIYYSQIVNDFQKGDIAEGYSVSREKKESFPLTVTSAQKNPTAFYLCASSIVSVTGTEAFFGQGTRLTVV.

The rearrangement links TRBV5-4 to TRBJ1-1; the match to TRBD1 covers 8 bases. The ends lost 2 bases at V and 5 bases at J; junction bases unmatched: 5. The CDR3 extends over 14 amino acids. The germline gives CDR1 SGHNT, CDR2 YYREEE (reference sequence). The CDR3 spells CASSFDRGRTEAFF. For the CDR3, the DNA is TGTGCCAGCAGCTTTGACAGGGGAAGGACTGAAGCTTTCTTT.

J is TRBJ1-1 and V is TRBV6-5; a weak D match, TRBD1 (5 bases). V was clipped by 6 bases and J by 5 bases, with 13 bases between them. The CDR3 length is 13 residues. CDR1 is MNHEY and CDR2 is SVGAGI in the germline V gene. Here the CDR3 DNA reads TGTGCCAGCAGCTTCGGGGGAGGGACTGAAGCTTTCTTT. Amino acids: CASSFGGGTEAFF.

V gene TRBV5-4 combines with J gene TRBJ2-1; D uncertain. V lost 5 bases and J lost 8, with 8 bases in between. Germline-derived CDR1 and CDR2 are SGHNT and YYREEE (reference sequence). There are 11 residues in the CDR3. The CDR3 sequence is CASSEHYEQFF. The CDR3 nucleotides are TGTGCCAGCAGTGAGCACTATGAGCAGTTCTTC. Filled out from reference TRBV5-4 and TRBJ2-1, the complete variable domain reads ETGVTQSPTHLIKTRGQQVTLRCSSQSGHNTVSWYQQALGQGPQFIFQYYREEENGRGNFPPRFSGLQFPNYSSELNVNALELDDSALYLCASSEHYEQFFGPGTRLTVL.

The gene calls are TRBV4-1 and TRBJ1-1; D unresolved. Trimming removed 1 base at V and 5 bases at J, with 8 bases between. Germline V lookup: CDR1 MGHRA, CDR2 YSYEKL. The CDR3 has 13 amino acids. The CDR3: CASSQVGGTEAFF. CDR3 DNA sequence: TGCGCCAGCAGCCAAGTGGGAGGGACTGAAGCTTTCTTT.

This chain uses TRBV5-5 with TRBJ1-1; 10 bases line up with TRBD1. Germline CDR1 is SGHKS and CDR2 is YYEKEE (reference sequence). The CDR3 is 18 amino acids. Trimming removed 4 bases from V and 4 bases from J; junction bases left unmatched: 16. CDR3: CASSLEGTGVSVATEAFF. The DNA for the CDR3 is TGTGCCAGCAGCCTCGAGGGGACAGGGGTATCGGTGGCCACTGAAGCTTTCTTT.

The V gene is TRBV6-5, the J gene TRBJ2-2, with TRBD1 matching 7 bases. Germline V gene data show CDR1 as MNHEY and CDR2 as SVGAGI. The length of the CDR3 is 13 residues. V lost 6 bases and J lost 6; bases outside the gene matches: 4. Here the CDR3 DNA reads TGTGCCAGCAGACTACAGGGGTCCGGGGAGCTGTTTTTT. It codes for CASRLQGSGELFF.

This rearrangement joins TRBV7-9 to TRBJ1-1; 9 bases agree with TRBD1. This CDR3 comprises 15 residues. Trimming removed 5 bases from V and 3 bases from J; junction bases left unmatched: 7. Per germline, CDR1 SEHNR and CDR2 FQNEAQ (reference sequence). Here the CDR3 DNA reads TGTGCCAGCAGCGATCCGGGACAGGGATACACTGAAGCTTTCTTT. Its translation: CASSDPGQGYTEAFF.

This rearrangement joins TRBV7-9 to TRBJ2-2; the match to TRBD1 covers 8 bases. The CDR3 sequence is 15 residues long. V was clipped by 4 bases and J by 0 bases; unmatched bases: 1. Germline lookup yields CDR1 SEHNR and CDR2 FQNEAQ (reference sequence). The CDR3 bases are TGTGCCAGCAGCTCGACAGGGGCGAACACCGGGGAGCTGTTTTTT. It yields the protein CASSSTGANTGELFF.

About this clone: The same CDR3 also results from other DNA sequences found in this sample. The chain is built from TRBV5-1 and TRBJ2-1; 9 bases are a match to TRBD2. CDR3 size: 14 residues. V trimming: 3 bases; J trimming: 3 bases; junction bases outside the gene matches: 1. Germline CDR1 is SGHRS and CDR2 is YFSETQ. The CDR3 DNA reads as TGCGCCAGCAGCTCAGCGGGGGGCTACAATGAGCAGTTCTTC. It translates to CASSSAGGYNEQFF.

This clone was detected a few times. This chain joins TRBV19 and TRBJ1-1, with TRBD1 matching 8 bases. J gave up 4 bases and V 5 bases, and 3 bases lay outside the gene matches. The germline V gene has CDR1 LNHDA and CDR2 SQIVND (reference sequence). This CDR3 region has 13 residues. CDR3 DNA sequence: TGTGCCAGTAGTGCGGACAGGGTCACTGAAGCTTTCTTT. As protein: CASSADRVTEAFF.

This clone was observed a handful of times. The chain is built from TRBV19 and TRBJ2-7, with 10 bases identical to TRBD2. V dropped 3 bases and J dropped 4; count of bases not matched to a gene: 9. This CDR3 comprises 16 residues. The germline V gene has CDR1 LNHDA and CDR2 SQIVND (reference sequence). CDR3 in amino acids: CASSISGSGRWYEQYF. The CDR3 region has the DNA TGTGCCAGTAGTATTAGTGGTAGCGGGAGGTGGTACGAGCAGTACTTC.

This chain connects TRBV28 to TRBJ1-5; 7 bases agree with TRBD1. The CDR3 sequence is 21 residues long. The germline V gene has CDR1 MDHEN and CDR2 SYDVKM. Trimming removed 4 bases from V and 0 bases from J; junction bases left unmatched: 21. The CDR3 loop is CASSSPAINSGGRHSNQPQHF. In DNA form, the CDR3 reads TGTGCCAGCAGTTCACCCGCAATAAATTCAGGGGGACGCCATAGCAATCAGCCCCAGCATTTT.